The 14 T cell receptor beta chains listed next were all sequenced from one sample in a study of T cell changes during pregnancy in multiple sclerosis. Using immunoSEQ multiplex PCR, the repertoire was profiled, and TCRdb retains in-frame clones only, with some absent. Of about 52,000 clones listed, 80% to 95% are singletons. Specimen: CD4+ T cells from peripheral blood mononuclear cells, collected in the third trimester of pregnancy. These receptors were collected from a female donor with multiple sclerosis, enrolled in a pregnancy study.

This sequence joins TRBV4-2 and TRBJ2-4, with 7 bases matching TRBD2. Unmatched junction bases numbered 4, after V lost 5 bases and J lost 0 bases. CDR1 is LGHNA and CDR2 is YNFKEQ in the germline V gene. The CDR3 contains 15 residues. CDR3 sequence (DNA): TGTGCCAGCAGCAAAGGGAGGGGAGCCAAAAACATTCAGTACTTC. Translation: CASSKGRGAKNIQYF.

This chain connects TRBV7-2 to TRBJ1-2, with a possible D match to TRBD1 (5 bases). CDR1 SGHTA and CDR2 FQGNSA come from the germline V gene. The V end was cut by 2 bases, the J end by 2 bases, with 9 bases between. The CDR3 spans 14 residues. CDR3 nucleotides: TGTGCCAGCAGCTTATCCAGGGTCAACTATGGCTACACCTTC. Translation: CASSLSRVNYGYTF.

CDR3 DNA sequence: TGTGCCTGGAGTAAGGGGGCGTCAAGTCAGCCCCAGCATTTT. Its protein product is CAWSKGASSQPQHF. This chain links TRBV30 with TRBJ1-5, with 7 bases fitting TRBD1. The CDR3 is 14 residues long. V shed 2 bases and J 6 bases; nucleotides not matched to a gene: 7. Per the germline V gene, CDR1 is GTSNPN and CDR2 is SVGIG (reference sequence).

The DNA for the CDR3 is TGTGCCAGTAGTATCGCGGGGGCGCGTAGTCAGCCCCAGCATTTT. Amino acids: CASSIAGARSQPQHF. This chain uses TRBV19 with TRBJ1-5; a weak D match, TRBD1 (6 bases). Germline lookup yields CDR1 LNHDA and CDR2 SQIVND (reference sequence). The CDR3 is 15 amino acids. Trimming stripped 3 bases from V and 6 bases from J, with 15 bases between.

The chain links TRBV30 to TRBJ2-2, with 10 bases identical to TRBD2. J lost 5 bases, V lost 3 bases, and 9 bases had no gene match. The CDR3 consists of 16 residues. CDR1 is GTSNPN, CDR2 SVGIG, per germline (reference sequence). The CDR3 sequence is CAWRDSGLAWTGELFF. In DNA form, the CDR3 reads TGTGCCTGGAGGGACTCGGGACTAGCGTGGACCGGGGAGCTGTTTTTT.

This clone has only a few counts. The chain employs TRBV10-3 and TRBJ1-1; D gene ambiguous. The V and J ends lost 3 bases and 0 bases respectively, with 5 bases between them. The CDR3 contains 13 residues. Germline assignment: CDR1 ENHRY and CDR2 SYGVKD. As DNA, the CDR3 is TGTGCCATCAGTGATCTTATGAACACTGAAGCTTTCTTT. Its protein is CAISDLMNTEAFF.

CDR3 DNA: TGTGCCAGCAGCTACGGACAGGGGAGGTCCCTCTATGGCTACACCTTC. Amino acid sequence: CASSYGQGRSLYGYTF. V gene TRBV5-4 combines with J gene TRBJ1-2, with TRBD1 identical over 9 bases. Germline V lookup: CDR1 SGHNT, CDR2 YYREEE (reference sequence). The CDR3 length is 16 residues. The V and J ends lost 3 bases and 4 bases, in that order; junction bases with no gene match: 10.

The CDR3 DNA reads TGTGCCAGCAGTGAGGAACCGGGGACAGGAGGAACCTACTATGGCTACACCTTC. It is translated as CASSEEPGTGGTYYGYTF. The V gene is TRBV6-4, the J gene TRBJ1-2; 8 nucleotides align to TRBD1. Germline V gene lookup returns CDR1 MRHNA and CDR2 SNTAGT. Losses at the gene ends were 3 bases for V and 3 bases for J; bases not matched to a gene: 15. The CDR3 contains 18 residues.

The J gene is TRBJ2-3, the V gene TRBV4-3, with 7 bases that match TRBD2. The CDR3 totals 15 residues. Germline-derived CDR1 and CDR2 are LGHNA and YSLEER. V shed 3 bases, J shed 4 bases, and the junction held 7 bases outside the gene matches. The CDR3 sequence: CASSHSGADSDTQYF. The DNA for the CDR3 is TGCGCCAGCAGCCACAGCGGGGCCGACTCAGATACGCAGTATTTT.

This chain connects TRBV6-6 to TRBJ1-1, with D tentatively TRBD1 (6 bases). Trimming cost V 5 bases and J 7 bases, with 8 bases left between them. CDR1 is MNHNY and CDR2 is SVGAGI in the germline V gene (reference sequence). This CDR3 contains 11 residues. The CDR3 sequence is CASSPDSEAFF. The CDR3, as DNA: TGTGCCAGCAGTCCGGACAGTGAAGCTTTCTTT.

The gene calls are TRBV4-3 and TRBJ2-7; 8 positions agree with TRBD1. V lost 1 base, J lost 2 bases, and 10 bases stayed unmatched. There are 17 residues in the CDR3. Per germline, CDR1 LGHNA and CDR2 YSLEER. The chain's CDR3 is CASSQAPPGTGPYEQYF. In nucleotides, the CDR3 is TGCGCCAGCAGCCAAGCCCCCCCCGGGACAGGTCCCTACGAGCAGTACTTC.

This clone has only one observation. This chain uses TRBV7-9 with TRBJ2-5, with 7 bases that match TRBD2. CDR3 length: 17 residues. The V segment lost 5 bases and the J segment 1 base; nucleotides outside the gene matches: 13. Germline V lookup: CDR1 SEHNR, CDR2 FQNEAQ (reference sequence). The CDR3 region is CASSQPRYRTSQETQYF. The DNA for the CDR3 is TGTGCCAGCAGCCAACCACGTTATCGGACTAGCCAAGAGACCCAGTACTTC. The full variable domain, its missing parts supplied by reference TRBV7-9 and TRBJ2-5, is DTGVSQNPRHKITKRGQNVTFRCDPISEHNRLYWYRQTLGQGPEFLTYFQNEAQLEKSRLLSDRFSAERPKGSFSTLEIQRTEQGDSAMYLCASSQPRYRTSQETQYFGPGTRLLVL.

This clone is a singleton in its sample. V usage is TRBV19 and J usage is TRBJ2-1; TRBD2 agrees at 7 bases. V was pared by 4 bases and J by 1 base, with 7 bases of the junction left unmatched. Germline CDR1 LNHDA, CDR2 SQIVND (reference sequence). The CDR3 is 16 residues long. For the CDR3, the DNA is TGTGCCAGTAGTAGACTAGCAGCGGTATCCTACAATGAGCAGTTCTTC. This gives the protein CASSRLAAVSYNEQFF.

This clone came up many times. The chain couples TRBV2 to TRBJ1-2; D unresolved. This CDR3 has 12 residues. The V end was cut by 6 bases, the J end by 13 bases, with 18 bases between. Germline loops: CDR1 SNHLY, CDR2 FYNNEI. The CDR3 loop is CASSDIRPGATF. The CDR3 DNA follows: TGTGCCAGCAGCGACATACGTCCGGGAGCCACCTTC.